The source of this T cell receptor beta chain is a study of long-term antiretroviral therapy in people with HIV (dated 2022 in TCRdb). Study-level background: The earliest samples were collected approximately a decade before the 2015 WHO recommendation for immediate ART, a period when ART was typically delayed until CD4 counts fell. The cohort contributed about 200 cryopreserved PBMC samples from 30 to 35 adults with confirmed HIV infection, collected serially over a mean of approximately 6 years (range 1-12). Test extractions of a monoclonal T-cell line alongside some 35 polyclonal samples showed no cross-contamination during QIAcube processing. Among the 30 to 35 participants with HIV, approximately 10 were female. A retrospective serial study tested whether changes in peripheral blood TRB repertoire composition and diversity were associated with ART initiation and durable HIV suppression.

The immunoSEQ hsTCRB v3.0 assay was used at survey level resolution for TRB variable region sequencing. The targeted TRB sequencing depth was 40,000-50,000 T-cell genomes per sample. An Illumina MiSeq with a v3 150-cycle kit was used to sequence the pooled TRB libraries. In the paper's pipeline: Repertoire analysis was run in R within a reproducible Nextflow workflow that covered QC, data transformation and analysis. LymphoSeq2, an R package for AIRR-Seq data exploration, was used to implement custom analyses. Several samples yielding fewer than 5000 total TRB sequences were excluded, leaving 150 to 200 analyzed HIV repertoires. Among the roughly 200 retained HIV repertoires, 55 to 60 were collected before ART initiation and roughly 130 after ART initiation. Each repertoire was downsampled to 5000 TRB nucleotide sequences, and summary statistics were averaged across 100 downsampling iterations. TRB sequences were retained for analysis only if CDR3 regions of at least seven amino acids were present. Diversity was measured with a Shannon entropy-derived clonality score and the Gini coefficient. In repertoire networks, the top 5000 CDR3 amino acid sequences were linked whenever an edit distance of one separated two sequences. GLIPH2 predicted antigen specificity groups and MHC restriction for TRB CDR3 amino acid sequences. CDR3 amino acid sequences were matched against VDJdb and McPAS-TCR to flag known CMV, EBV, HIV or tissue antigen associations. Pre-ART, post-ART and control groups were compared with Wilcoxon signed-rank tests and Holm-Bonferroni correction. Drawn from immuneACCESS, this table holds only the in-frame rearrangements with V and J called that TCRdb kept. Clones are partly lost; checked studies trace under half to an unresolved V gene and leave the rest unexplained. The D gene and trimming were derived from the DNA, and the V and J assignments and clone size from that table. In all, the sample holds 25,000 or so clones, and around four fifths of those were seen once. The ten largest clones add up to roughly 10% of the sample.

Summary of the overall study and its limitations: Owing to limited PBMC availability, only the TCR beta chain was sequenced, without alpha chain pairing. The samples span the years 2004 to 2017, and the ART regimens used at that time may not be as effective as current regimens. Inferences about post-ART repertoire changes were limited because no data were available on ART adherence, viral resistance or therapy changes. Unsorted PBMC were profiled instead of sorted CD4+ and CD8+ T cells because pre-ART samples had limited cell numbers. Compared with controls, HIV repertoires had narrower CDR3 length ranges, and the network structure pointed to an antigen-experienced repertoire that shifted only slightly toward naive after ART. At every time point, the repertoire was dominated by expanded TRB clones first identified before ART initiation, although this dominance fluctuated and, in many PLHIV, declined after ART. ART initiation was associated with a significant increase in TRB diversity, but diversity stayed significantly below transplant donor controls even after long-term ART.

About this clone itself: It has no known antigen specificity. Base qualities are missing; no much larger clone stands one base away.

Taken from the germline V gene, the CDR1 and CDR2 loops are SGDLS and YYNGEE. Its CDR3 holds 15 amino acids, cysteine through phenylalanine. Only CDR3 DNA is held: 45 bases, read in frame from base 1. V has 4 bases trimmed and J has 8 bases trimmed; junction bases matching no gene number 10. Participants were included only if at least one PBMC sample before ART initiation and at least two post-ART samples were available. All participants with HIV were treated in the United States of America. Cryopreserved samples of about 1-10 million PBMC were thawed and washed before DNA extraction. At the time of the earliest PBMC sample, participants with HIV were aged between roughly 23 and 60 years. PBMC samples were contributed by each participant from 1-4 timepoints before ART initiation and 2-8 timepoints after ART initiation, with a median of 7 samples. For every participant, serial HIV viral load, CD4+ T-cell count, ART history and demographic data were obtained. A Qiagen kit on a QIAcube was used to extract genomic DNA from unsorted PBMC, with samples processed in batches of 12.

This chain is built from TRBV9 and TRBJ1-4; 8 junctional bases match TRBD1. The clonotype was recovered from a man aged 18-30 years with HIV. The sequencing used unsorted PBMCs, collected 0.8 years before starting antiretroviral therapy. The CDR3 protein sequence reads: CASSPPTGDREKLFF. The bases are TGTGCCAGCAGCCCGCCGACAGGGGATCGGGAAAAACTGTTTTTT.